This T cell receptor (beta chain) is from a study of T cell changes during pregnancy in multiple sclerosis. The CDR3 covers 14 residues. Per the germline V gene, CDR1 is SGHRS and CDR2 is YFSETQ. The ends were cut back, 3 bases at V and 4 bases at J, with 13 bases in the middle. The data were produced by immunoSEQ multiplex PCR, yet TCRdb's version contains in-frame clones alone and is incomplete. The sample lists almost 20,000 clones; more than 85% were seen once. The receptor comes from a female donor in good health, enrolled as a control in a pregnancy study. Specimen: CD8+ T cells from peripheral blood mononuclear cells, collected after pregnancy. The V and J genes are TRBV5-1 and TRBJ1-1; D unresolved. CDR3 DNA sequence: TGCGCCAGCAGCTCCCCCACGGGAACCACTGAAGCTTTCTTT. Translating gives CASSSPTGTTEAFF. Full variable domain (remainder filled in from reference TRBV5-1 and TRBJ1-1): KAGVTQTPRYLIKTRGQQVTLSCSPISGHRSVSWYQQTPGQGLQFLFEYFSETQRNKGNFPGRFSGRQFSNSRSEMNVSTLELGDSALYLCASSSPTGTTEAFFGQGTRLTVV.